This entry lists 27 T cell receptor beta chains sequenced from one sample in a study of CXCR3-negative and CXCR3-positive naive CD8 T cells. UMI-labeled 5' RACE yielded the TRB cDNA libraries. From the 5' RACE reads, TCRdb lists one entry per CDR3 protein and no DNA. This table lists about 38,000 distinct CDR3 sequences. The source material was memory CD8+ T cells from blood. The receptors were gathered from a human donor in good health. Some clones in this sample may be carry-over from other donors' samples.

The chain carries TRBV6-6 and TRBJ2-7. This CDR3 region has 12 residues. The germline gives CDR1 MNHNY, CDR2 SVGAGI (reference sequence). The CDR3 spells CASENLKYEQYF.

The rearrangement uses TRBV3-1 and TRBJ1-1; the TCRdb call, TRBD1, lacks DNA for checking. Germline lookup yields CDR1 LGHDT and CDR2 YNNKEL (reference sequence). CDR3 size: 19 residues. The CDR3 is CASSPPFATGGLMNTEAFF.

The chain links TRBV6-4 to TRBJ2-5; TCRdb calls TRBD2, which cannot be checked without DNA. The CDR3 runs 15 residues. Germline V CDR1 and CDR2: MRHNA, SNTAGT. The CDR3 loop reads CASSSSGGAPETQYF.

The V and J genes are TRBV4-2 and TRBJ2-3; TCRdb picks TRBD1, but there is no DNA to check that call. The CDR3 is made up of 15 amino acids. CDR1 and CDR2 from the germline V gene are LGHNA and YNFKEQ. The CDR3 is CASSPARGGADTQYF.

The chain is built from TRBV7-7 and TRBJ2-2; TCRdb reports TRBD1, a call that lacks DNA to check it against. Germline CDR1 SSHAT, CDR2 FNYEAQ (reference sequence). This CDR3 has 15 residues. CDR3 amino acids: CASSPAGGETGELFF.

The genes are TRBV28 and TRBJ2-1; TCRdb proposes TRBD1, but this gene call is untestable without DNA. Germline V CDR1 and CDR2: MDHEN, SYDVKM. The CDR3 runs to 13 residues. The CDR3 loop reads CAIYRDRGNEQFF. The full variable domain, in which reference TRBV28 and TRBJ2-1 provide the parts outside the CDR3, is DVKVTQSSRYLVKRTGEKVFLECVQDMDHENMFWYRQDPGLGLRLIYFSYDVKMKEKGDIPEGYSVSREKKERFSLILESASTNQTSMYLCAIYRDRGNEQFFGPGTRLTVL.

V usage is TRBV20-1 and J usage is TRBJ2-5; the TCRdb D gene call, TRBD2, has no DNA to confirm it. In germline, CDR1 is DFQATT, CDR2 SNEGSKA (reference sequence). The CDR3 totals 18 residues. CDR3 region: CSARDPWVAGGTQETQYF.

V is TRBV13 and J is TRBJ2-5; absent DNA, TCRdb's TRBD2 call cannot be checked. Per the germline V gene, CDR1 is PRHDT and CDR2 is FYEKMQ (reference sequence). This CDR3 has 14 amino acids. The CDR3 loop reads CASSLEGNRETQYF.

This sequence joins TRBV29-1 and TRBJ1-1. The germline V gene has CDR1 SQVTM and CDR2 ANQGSEA. This CDR3 spans 12 amino acids. The CDR3: CSVEGGAPEAFF.

The rearrangement links TRBV25-1 to TRBJ2-1; the TCRdb D gene call, TRBD1, has no DNA to confirm it. The CDR3 is 16 residues long. CDR1 MGHDK and CDR2 SYGVNS come from the germline V gene. The CDR3 loop reads CASSAPGTGAWDEQFF.

V usage is TRBV6-1 and J usage is TRBJ2-1; the TRBD2 assignment by TCRdb is unverifiable without DNA. Germline V CDR1 and CDR2: MNHNS, SASEGT. The CDR3 contains 15 residues. This chain's CDR3 is CASSEAAGGYNEQFF.

The chain employs TRBV4-3 and TRBJ2-7; with no DNA, the TCRdb D assignment of TRBD1 cannot be verified. The germline V gene has CDR1 LGHNA and CDR2 YSLEER. The CDR3 length is 14 residues. The CDR3 sequence is CASSHGQGEYEQYF.

The rearrangement joins TRBV28 to TRBJ2-4; lacking DNA, the TRBD1 call made by TCRdb goes unchecked. The CDR3 runs to 14 residues. Germline V CDR1 and CDR2: MDHEN, SYDVKM. This CDR3 is CASSSRSPGDIQYF.

V and J are TRBV29-1 and TRBJ2-7; checking the TCRdb D call of TRBD2 is not possible without DNA. The CDR3 extends over 15 amino acids. The germline gives CDR1 SQVTM, CDR2 ANQGSEA. This CDR3 is CSVEEGGMASYEQYF.

The V gene is TRBV12-3 or TRBV12-4, the J gene TRBJ2-7; there is no DNA to check the TCRdb D call of TRBD1. The CDR3 contains 18 residues. The CDR3 spells CASSLALKTDTIRYEQYF.

The gene calls are TRBV6-2 or TRBV6-3 and TRBJ1-5; TCRdb lists TRBD1, though no DNA is available to test this call. The CDR3 sequence is 16 residues long. The V gene's germline CDR1 is MNHEY and CDR2 SVGEGT. The CDR3 protein is CASRRDRGVSNQPQHF.

The chain joins TRBV6-6 to TRBJ1-2; there is no DNA to check the TCRdb D call of TRBD1. This CDR3 comprises 20 residues. The germline CDR1 and CDR2 sequences are MNHNY and SVGAGI (reference sequence). CDR3 in amino acids: CASLSQNPGQGTSANYGYTF.

CDR3: CASSSAGTSLYNEQFF. The chain has TRBV5-1 and TRBJ2-1; the D gene TCRdb calls, TRBD1, cannot be checked with no DNA. CDR3 length: 16 amino acids. From germline, CDR1 is SGHRS and CDR2 YFSETQ.

The V call is TRBV6-4, the J call TRBJ2-1; TCRdb's assignment of TRBD2 cannot be checked, as there is no DNA. Germline V lookup: CDR1 MRHNA, CDR2 SNTAGT. This CDR3 comprises 15 residues. CDR3 protein: CASSDSRGGHNEQFF.

This chain links TRBV12-3 or TRBV12-4 with TRBJ1-2; TCRdb outputs TRBD1, but without DNA this stays unchecked. The CDR3 has 13 residues. CDR3 protein: CASSLGLGVGYTF.

The rearrangement joins TRBV12-3 or TRBV12-4 to TRBJ2-2; TCRdb gives TRBD2 as the D gene, but with no DNA this cannot be confirmed. The CDR3 consists of 14 residues. This CDR3 reads CASSFSLAAGELFF.

The V call is TRBV4-2, the J call TRBJ2-5. CDR1 is LGHNA, CDR2 YNFKEQ, per germline. This CDR3 is built from 13 residues. The CDR3: CASSQDFGGTQYF.

V gene TRBV3-1 combines with J gene TRBJ2-3. The CDR3 sequence is 15 residues long. Germline CDR1 and CDR2: LGHDT and YNNKEL (reference sequence). CDR3 sequence: CASSQDFGHTDTQYF.

The V and J genes are TRBV11-1 and TRBJ2-1; no DNA is available, so the TRBD2 call from TCRdb remains unchecked. CDR3 length: 16 amino acids. The germline gives CDR1 SGHAT, CDR2 FQDESV (reference sequence). CDR3 sequence: CASSLRGLPLYNEQFF.

V and J are TRBV6-2 or TRBV6-3 and TRBJ2-1; TCRdb's D call, TRBD1, is unchecked because there is no DNA. Germline V lookup: CDR1 MNHEY, CDR2 SVGEGT. The CDR3 extends over 14 amino acids. The CDR3 loop reads CASSYRGSYNEQFF.

The V gene is TRBV6-2 or TRBV6-3, the J gene TRBJ2-4; the D call of TRBD1 rests on TCRdb alone, since no DNA is present to check it. Germline-derived CDR1 and CDR2 are MNHEY and SVGEGT. The CDR3 is 13 residues long. CDR3 in amino acids: CASSPPFQNIQYF.

V and J are TRBV28 and TRBJ2-2; without DNA, the TCRdb call of TRBD2 cannot be checked. Germline V lookup: CDR1 MDHEN, CDR2 SYDVKM. CDR3 length: 14 amino acids. CDR3 sequence: CASNLATNTGELFF. Supplemented by reference TRBV28 and TRBJ2-2, the full variable domain reads DVKVTQSSRYLVKRTGEKVFLECVQDMDHENMFWYRQDPGLGLRLIYFSYDVKMKEKGDIPEGYSVSREKKERFSLILESASTNQTSMYLCASNLATNTGELFFGEGSRLTVL.